The rows below give T cell receptor beta chains drawn from one sample of a study of radiotherapy plus CTLA-4 blockade in lung cancer. Sequenced by immunoSEQ multiplex PCR; TCRdb stores in-frame clones only, minus some. This sample has about 59,000 clones; under 75% occur once, and the top ten carry about 8.3%. Sequencing used peripheral blood, obtained from a patient treated with radiotherapy plus ipilimumab. The receptors originated from a human donor with non-small cell lung cancer whose response to radiotherapy plus ipilimumab could not be evaluated. CDR3s include the opening cysteine and the closing phenylalanine or tryptophan. The order of the fields is J gene, D gene, V gene, clone size, CDR3 protein, CDR3 DNA. The D gene is left open where the match is weak. Only part of the rows carry a size: once, few, many, or a class if the clone is expanded.

J gene: TRBJ2-5; D gene: TRBD2; V gene: TRBV5-8; clone size: NA; CDR3 protein: CASSQGLPQETQYF; CDR3 DNA: TGTGCCAGCAGCCAGGGACTACCACAAGAGACCCAGTACTTC
J gene: TRBJ2-1; D gene: NA; V gene: TRBV5-1; clone size: NA; CDR3 protein: CASSLGEYNEQFF; CDR3 DNA: TGCGCCAGCAGCTTGGGAGAGTACAATGAGCAGTTCTTC
J gene: TRBJ2-7; D gene: TRBD2; V gene: TRBV5-1; clone size: NA; CDR3 protein: CASSPGDYPYEQYF; CDR3 DNA: TGCGCCAGCAGCCCCGGGGACTACCCCTACGAGCAGTACTTC
J gene: TRBJ2-5; D gene: TRBD1; V gene: TRBV18; clone size: NA; CDR3 protein: CASSRDRGREETQYF; CDR3 DNA: TGTGCCAGCTCACGGGACAGGGGGCGCGAAGAGACCCAGTACTTC
J gene: TRBJ1-2; D gene: TRBD1; V gene: TRBV7-9; clone size: NA; CDR3 protein: CASSLGTGGYGYTF; CDR3 DNA: TGTGCCAGCAGCTTAGGGACAGGAGGCTATGGCTACACCTTC
J gene: TRBJ2-1; D gene: NA; V gene: TRBV11-2; clone size: NA; CDR3 protein: CASSLLRGPGLYNEQFF; CDR3 DNA: TGTGCCAGCAGCTTATTAAGGGGCCCCGGCCTCTACAATGAGCAGTTCTTC
J gene: TRBJ2-7; D gene: NA; V gene: TRBV7-9; clone size: NA; CDR3 protein: CASSPRDIRYEQYF; CDR3 DNA: TGTGCCAGCAGCCCCCGGGACATTAGGTACGAGCAGTACTTC
J gene: TRBJ1-6; D gene: TRBD1; V gene: TRBV30; clone size: NA; CDR3 protein: CAWSPQGDSPLHF; CDR3 DNA: TGTGCCTGGAGTCCGCAGGGGGACTCACCCCTCCACTTT
J gene: TRBJ1-3; D gene: NA; V gene: TRBV6-1; clone size: NA; CDR3 protein: CASSAGGAGNTIYF; CDR3 DNA: TGTGCCAGCAGTGCGGGGGGCGCGGGAAACACCATATATTTT
J gene: TRBJ2-2; D gene: TRBD2; V gene: TRBV2; clone size: NA; CDR3 protein: CASSERRTSGVNTGELFF; CDR3 DNA: TGTGCCAGCAGTGAAAGACGGACTAGCGGGGTTAATACCGGGGAGCTGTTTTTT
J gene: TRBJ2-2; D gene: NA; V gene: TRBV5-4; clone size: NA; CDR3 protein: CASSPGWGHTGELFF; CDR3 DNA: TGTGCCAGCAGCCCTGGCTGGGGGCACACCGGGGAGCTGTTTTTT
J gene: TRBJ1-3; D gene: NA; V gene: TRBV7-9; clone size: NA; CDR3 protein: CASSQAGITGNTIYF; CDR3 DNA: TGTGCCAGCAGCCAGGCGGGGATAACTGGAAACACCATATATTTT
J gene: TRBJ2-7; D gene: NA; V gene: TRBV28; clone size: once; CDR3 protein: CASSFPKSTRGSYEQYF; CDR3 DNA: TGTGCCAGCAGTTTTCCGAAATCGACCAGAGGCTCCTACGAGCAGTACTTC
J gene: TRBJ2-3; D gene: NA; V gene: TRBV2; clone size: NA; CDR3 protein: CASSQGTDTQYF; CDR3 DNA: TGTGCCAGCAGTCAGGGGACAGATACGCAGTATTTT
J gene: TRBJ2-1; D gene: TRBD2; V gene: TRBV11-3; clone size: NA; CDR3 protein: CASSLDLTSGSYNEQFF; CDR3 DNA: TGTGCCAGCAGCTTAGATTTAACTAGCGGCTCCTACAATGAGCAGTTCTTC
J gene: TRBJ1-2; D gene: NA; V gene: TRBV6-4; clone size: NA; CDR3 protein: CASSDSIGVNGYTF; CDR3 DNA: TGTGCCAGCAGTGACTCTATCGGGGTAAACGGCTACACCTTC
J gene: TRBJ1-4; D gene: NA; V gene: TRBV5-1; clone size: NA; CDR3 protein: CASSLGGGTNEKLFF; CDR3 DNA: TGCGCCAGCAGCCTCGGCGGGGGAACTAATGAAAAACTGTTTTTT
J gene: TRBJ2-7; D gene: TRBD1; V gene: TRBV11-3; clone size: NA; CDR3 protein: CASTPGPGQSYEQYF; CDR3 DNA: TGTGCCAGCACGCCTGGCCCGGGACAGAGCTACGAGCAGTACTTC
J gene: TRBJ2-7; D gene: NA; V gene: TRBV6-1; clone size: NA; CDR3 protein: CASRMSGYRSYEQYF; CDR3 DNA: TGTGCCAGCAGGATGAGCGGTTACCGATCCTACGAGCAGTACTTC
J gene: TRBJ1-4; D gene: TRBD1; V gene: TRBV9; clone size: NA; CDR3 protein: CASSVGQGGGNEKLFF; CDR3 DNA: TGTGCCAGCAGCGTAGGTCAGGGGGGAGGTAATGAAAAACTGTTTTTT
J gene: TRBJ1-4; D gene: NA; V gene: TRBV2; clone size: NA; CDR3 protein: CASSVSRASEKLFF; CDR3 DNA: TGTGCCAGCAGTGTGAGCAGGGCGAGTGAAAAACTGTTTTTT
J gene: TRBJ1-5; D gene: NA; V gene: TRBV4-2; clone size: NA; CDR3 protein: CASSHGSETVNQPQHF; CDR3 DNA: TGTGCCAGCAGCCACGGGTCGGAGACGGTGAATCAGCCCCAGCATTTT
J gene: TRBJ1-1; D gene: TRBD1; V gene: TRBV18; clone size: NA; CDR3 protein: CASSPWTGKTEAFF; CDR3 DNA: TGTGCCAGCTCACCTTGGACAGGGAAGACTGAAGCTTTCTTT
J gene: TRBJ2-7; D gene: NA; V gene: TRBV4-1; clone size: NA; CDR3 protein: CASSQEEFAGTYEQYF; CDR3 DNA: TGCGCCAGCAGCCAAGAGGAATTTGCAGGGACCTACGAGCAGTACTTC
J gene: TRBJ1-5; D gene: NA; V gene: TRBV7-8; clone size: once; CDR3 protein: CASSLSPTGIQPQHF; CDR3 DNA: TGTGCCAGCAGCTTGAGCCCCACAGGGATTCAGCCCCAGCATTTT
J gene: TRBJ2-2; D gene: NA; V gene: TRBV6-6; clone size: NA; CDR3 protein: CASSVTAYTGELFF; CDR3 DNA: TGTGCCAGCAGTGTGACAGCTTACACCGGGGAGCTGTTTTTT
J gene: TRBJ1-5; D gene: NA; V gene: TRBV6-6; clone size: NA; CDR3 protein: CASSYSAAGGGQPQHF; CDR3 DNA: TGTGCCAGCAGTTACTCCGCGGCCGGGGGAGGACAGCCCCAGCATTTT
J gene: TRBJ2-3; D gene: TRBD2; V gene: TRBV5-4; clone size: NA; CDR3 protein: CASSLGLAGGDTQYF; CDR3 DNA: TGTGCCAGCAGCTTGGGCCTAGCGGGAGGGGATACGCAGTATTTT
J gene: TRBJ1-2; D gene: NA; V gene: TRBV5-4; clone size: NA; CDR3 protein: CASSFSGTPLEGYTF; CDR3 DNA: TGTGCCAGCAGCTTCTCCGGGACACCCCTCGAGGGCTACACCTTC
J gene: TRBJ1-2; D gene: TRBD1; V gene: TRBV7-2; clone size: NA; CDR3 protein: CASTLVTGGHYGYTF; CDR3 DNA: TGTGCCAGCACCTTAGTCACAGGGGGCCACTATGGCTACACCTTC
J gene: TRBJ2-7; D gene: NA; V gene: TRBV5-6; clone size: NA; CDR3 protein: CASSFRGTRYEQYF; CDR3 DNA: TGTGCCAGCAGCTTTAGGGGGACCCGATACGAGCAGTACTTC
J gene: TRBJ1-1; D gene: NA; V gene: TRBV28; clone size: NA; CDR3 protein: CASNYGGSGRAEAFF; CDR3 DNA: TGTGCCAGCAATTACGGGGGTTCGGGTCGGGCTGAAGCTTTCTTT
J gene: TRBJ2-7; D gene: NA; V gene: TRBV7-6; clone size: NA; CDR3 protein: CASSTRTNSYEQYF; CDR3 DNA: TGTGCCAGCAGCACACGGACAAACTCCTACGAGCAGTACTTC
J gene: TRBJ1-1; D gene: TRBD1; V gene: TRBV9; clone size: NA; CDR3 protein: CASRLLVAGGRTEAFF; CDR3 DNA: TGTGCCAGCAGATTGTTGGTCGCAGGGGGTAGGACTGAAGCTTTCTTT
J gene: TRBJ2-1; D gene: NA; V gene: TRBV5-1; clone size: NA; CDR3 protein: CASSFRWGANSYNEQFF; CDR3 DNA: TGCGCCAGCAGCTTCCGTTGGGGAGCTAATTCCTACAATGAGCAGTTCTTC
J gene: TRBJ1-1; D gene: NA; V gene: TRBV6-5; clone size: NA; CDR3 protein: CASSYNSDTEAFF; CDR3 DNA: TGTGCCAGCAGTTACAATTCGGACACTGAAGCTTTCTTT
J gene: TRBJ2-1; D gene: NA; V gene: TRBV2; clone size: once; CDR3 protein: CASSDAYNEQFF; CDR3 DNA: TGTGCCAGCAGTGATGCGTACAATGAGCAGTTCTTC